This entry lists 21 T cell receptor beta chains sequenced from one sample in a study of T cells after yellow fever vaccination. MiXCR was run by TCRdb on the 5' RACE reads, yielding one entry per CDR3 protein. The table records about 26,000 distinct CDR3 sequences, approximately 4.8% of them present only once. Here the sequenced sample was PBMCs, either bulk or a sorted T-cell subset (CD4+, CD8+, memory, or dextramer-sorted; not recorded which), taken on the day of the yellow fever booster vaccination. Source of these receptors: a man between 18 and 29 years old who received the YFV17D yellow fever vaccine.

In its sample, this clonotype was seen many times. The CDR3 region has the DNA TGCGCCAGCAGCTTGGCCATACTGACGGACTACGAGCAGTACTTC. It yields the protein CASSLAILTDYEQYF. The rearrangement uses TRBV5-1 and TRBJ2-7, with D unresolved. The V gene's germline CDR1 is SGHRS and CDR2 YFSETQ. V was cut by 0 bases and J by 3 bases, with 13 bases left in between. The CDR3 covers 15 residues.

Regarding this clonotype: With a much larger clone just one base away, this may be a read error. The chain employs TRBV5-1 and TRBJ1-3; tentative D call: TRBD1 (6 bases). Germline assignment: CDR1 SGHRS and CDR2 YFSETQ. CDR3 length: 15 amino acids. The CDR3: CASSLGGTTRNTLYF. The CDR3 nucleotides are TGCGCCAGCAGCTTGGGGGGGACAACGAGAAACACCTTATATTTT.

This clonotype was detected a few times. The rearrangement links TRBV5-5 to TRBJ1-5; no definite D call. Germline V gives CDR1 SGHKS, CDR2 YYEKEE (reference sequence). V was trimmed by 7 bases and J by 3 bases, leaving 23 bases between them. CDR3 length equals 17 residues. The CDR3 is CASPRNPGESNNQPQHF. Written as DNA, the CDR3 is TGTGCCAGCCCACGAAACCCAGGCGAATCAAACAATCAGCCCCAGCATTTT.

This clonotype showed up many times. The chain combines TRBV19 with TRBJ2-1; no definite D call. V was cut by 5 bases and J by 0 bases, with 17 bases left in between. The CDR3 runs to 17 residues. Germline CDR1 LNHDA, CDR2 SQIVND (reference sequence). CDR3 DNA: TGTGCCAGTAGTTCGAGACGGACCTGGGGCTCCTACAATGAGCAGTTCTTC. Residues: CASSSRRTWGSYNEQFF.

This clonotype appeared many times. The V and J genes are TRBV7-2 and TRBJ2-1; 11 bases are a match to TRBD2. CDR3 length: 15 amino acids. V lost 7 bases and J lost 10; bases outside the gene matches: 12. CDR1 and CDR2 (germline): SGHTA, FQGNSA. CDR3 sequence: CASNLPVAGGLEQFF. CDR3 DNA sequence: TGTGCCAGCAACCTTCCCGTAGCGGGGGGGCTGGAGCAGTTCTTC.

This clonotype has just a few counts. This chain joins TRBV24-1 and TRBJ1-5, with 9 bases that match TRBD1. Germline-derived CDR1 and CDR2 are KGHDR and SFDVKD. The CDR3 contains 16 residues. V was pared by 1 base and J by 1 base, with 1 base of the junction left unmatched. This chain's CDR3 is CATSDFGTGSNQPQHF. In nucleotides, the CDR3 is TGTGCCACCAGTGATTTCGGGACAGGGAGCAATCAGCCCCAGCATTTT.

This clonotype has at least ten counts. This chain's CDR3 is CASSLAQGNGELFF. The CDR3 DNA reads TGTGCCAGCAGCTTAGCGCAGGGAAACGGGGAGCTGTTTTTT. The V call is TRBV7-2, the J call TRBJ2-2; D is perhaps TRBD1 (5 bases). Trimming pared 0 bases from V and 7 bases from J, leaving 9 bases between. Per the germline V gene, CDR1 is SGHTA and CDR2 is FQGNSA. The CDR3 extends over 14 amino acids. The full variable domain, its missing parts supplied by reference TRBV7-2 and TRBJ2-2, is GAGVSQSPSNKVTEKGKDVELRCDPISGHTALYWYRQSLGQGLEFLIYFQGNSAPDKSGLPSDRFSAERTGGSVSTLTIQRTQQEDSAVYLCASSLAQGNGELFFGEGSRLTVL.

In this sample, this clonotype turned up many times. This chain joins TRBV12-3 or TRBV12-4 and TRBJ2-2; D is unclear. Trimming removed 7 bases at V and 3 bases at J, with 9 bases between. The CDR3 is 13 amino acids. The CDR3 DNA reads as TGTGCCAGCATAGGGCAGTACACCGGGGAGCTGTTTTTT. This sequence encodes CASIGQYTGELFF.

The table lists this clonotype with many counts. The J gene is TRBJ1-1, the V gene TRBV29-1, with D hard to call. Trimming cost V 4 bases and J 0 bases, with 12 bases left between them. Germline assignment: CDR1 SQVTM and CDR2 ANQGSEA. The CDR3 totals 14 residues. In nucleotides, the CDR3 is TGCAGCGTTGCTAAGGCCAGGATGAACACTGAAGCTTTCTTT. Encoded protein: CSVAKARMNTEAFF. The full variable domain, in which reference TRBV29-1 and TRBJ1-1 provide the parts outside the CDR3, is SAVISQKPSRDICQRGTSLTIQCQVDSQVTMMFWYRQQPGQSLTLIATANQGSEATYESGFVIDKFPISRPNLTFSTLTVSNMSPEDSSIYLCSVAKARMNTEAFFGQGTRLTVV.

This clonotype was counted at least ten times. V usage is TRBV7-2 and J usage is TRBJ2-3; D not certain. The CDR3 consists of 16 residues. Trimming removed 2 bases at V and 0 bases at J, with 12 bases between. Germline V gene data show CDR1 as SGHTA and CDR2 as FQGNSA. The CDR3 here is CASSLSRAVSTDTQYF. The CDR3 nucleotides read TGTGCCAGCAGCTTAAGTCGGGCAGTAAGCACAGATACGCAGTATTTT.

The chain has TRBV25-1 and TRBJ2-2, with TRBD1 matching 8 bases. The junction had 7 bases not matched to a gene; V was cut back by 2 bases and J by 2 bases. The V gene's germline CDR1 is MGHDK and CDR2 SYGVNS. The CDR3 is made up of 17 amino acids. The CDR3 nucleotides are TGTGCCAGCAGTGAACCGGGCGGACAGGGTAACACCGGGGAGCTGTTTTTT. Its translation is CASSEPGGQGNTGELFF. Filled out from reference TRBV25-1 and TRBJ2-2, the complete variable domain reads EADIYQTPRYLVIGTGKKITLECSQTMGHDKMYWYQQDPGMELHLIHYSYGVNSTEKGDLSSESTVSRIRTEHFPLTLESARPSHTSQYLCASSEPGGQGNTGELFFGEGSRLTVL.

In its sample, this clonotype was seen many times. The chain uses TRBV7-2 and TRBJ1-6, with D possibly being TRBD1 (5 bases). This CDR3 has 17 residues. V lost 7 bases and J lost 7, with 23 bases in between. Germline lookup yields CDR1 SGHTA and CDR2 FQGNSA. The DNA for the CDR3 is TGTGCCAGCACCCCAGGCCCTCGGGACGGATTGAATTCACCCCTCCACTTT. This gives the protein CASTPGPRDGLNSPLHF.

This clonotype was seen many times. This rearrangement joins TRBV7-2 to TRBJ2-2; maybe TRBD2 (5 bases). Per germline, CDR1 SGHTA and CDR2 FQGNSA. The CDR3 extends over 15 amino acids. Deletions cut 5 bases from V and 1 base from J, with 11 bases between. The CDR3 protein is CASSRVAWNTGELFF. The CDR3 bases are TGTGCCAGCAGCCGAGTAGCGTGGAACACCGGGGAGCTGTTTTTT.

This clonotype was counted at least ten times. The chain has TRBV11-2 and TRBJ1-1, with D uncertain. The CDR3 runs to 13 residues. V was shortened by 5 bases and J by 4 bases, with 11 bases between the two germline ends. From germline, CDR1 is SGHAT and CDR2 FQNNGV. CDR3 bases: TGTGCCAGCAGCGACCAGCGGGGCACTGAAGCTTTCTTT. It codes for CASSDQRGTEAFF.

This clonotype was seen repeatedly, ten times or more. The J gene is TRBJ1-1, the V gene TRBV5-5, with D maybe TRBD1 (6 bases). The CDR3 runs 17 residues. The V end lost 0 bases, the J end lost 0 bases, and 15 bases lay between the germline ends. Germline CDR1 and CDR2: SGHKS and YYEKEE (reference sequence). In DNA form, the CDR3 reads TGTGCCAGCAGCTTGGATCCGGACAGCAACATGAACACTGAAGCTTTCTTT. Translating it yields CASSLDPDSNMNTEAFF.

The chain employs TRBV20-1 and TRBJ1-1, with D hard to call. Germline CDR1 reads DFQATT; CDR2 reads SNEGSKA (reference sequence). The CDR3 covers 13 residues. Trimming took 0 bases from V and 1 from J, leaving 6 bases between them. The CDR3 DNA reads as TGCAGTGCTAGAGATCCCTCGAACACTGAAGCTTTCTTT. This translates into CSARDPSNTEAFF.

In its sample, this clonotype was seen many times. The V call is TRBV7-3, the J call TRBJ2-5, with TRBD2 matching over 10 bases. The CDR3 is 15 amino acids. The junction had 4 bases not matched to a gene; V was cut back by 5 bases and J by 1 base. Germline V lookup: CDR1 SGHTA, CDR2 FQGTGA. The CDR3 reads CASSRTSGLQETQYF. CDR3 in DNA: TGTGCCAGCAGCCGGACTAGCGGCCTCCAAGAGACCCAGTACTTC. The full variable domain, its missing parts supplied by reference TRBV7-3 and TRBJ2-5, is GAGVSQTPSNKVTEKGKYVELRCDPISGHTALYWYRQSLGQGPEFLIYFQGTGAADDSGLPNDRFFAVRPEGSVSTLKIQRTERGDSAVYLCASSRTSGLQETQYFGPGTRLLVL.

Within the sample, this clonotype is medium-sized. V gene TRBV2 combines with J gene TRBJ1-1; 7 positions agree with TRBD1. V was pared by 4 bases and J by 4 bases, with 6 bases of the junction left unmatched. The CDR3 covers 14 residues. Germline-derived CDR1 and CDR2 are SNHLY and FYNNEI. The DNA for the CDR3 is TGTGCCAGCAGTGGCAGACAGGGTAGCACTGAAGCTTTCTTT. As protein: CASSGRQGSTEAFF.

The sample holds many counts of this clonotype. The chain employs TRBV5-1 and TRBJ1-5; D might be TRBD1 (5 bases). CDR3 length equals 14 residues. Germline CDR1 SGHRS, CDR2 YFSETQ. V was clipped by 3 bases and J by 7 bases, with 14 bases between them. Written as DNA, the CDR3 is TGCGCCAGCAGCTCGGGACTTAGCGGGCAGCCCCAGCATTTT. This gives the protein CASSSGLSGQPQHF.

This clonotype was counted ten times or more. This chain connects TRBV5-1 to TRBJ1-3; D is ambiguous. The germline V and J ends were trimmed by 4 bases and 1 base, with 9 bases remaining between them. Germline V gene sequence: CDR1 SGHRS, CDR2 YFSETQ. The CDR3 has 14 residues. CDR3 sequence reads: CASSPYSSGNTIYF. In DNA, the CDR3 is TGCGCCAGCAGCCCGTATTCGTCTGGAAACACCATATATTTT.

This clonotype was detected many times. The chain combines TRBV4-1 with TRBJ1-6; the match to TRBD1 covers 9 bases. This CDR3 is 15 amino acids long. Germline V CDR1 and CDR2: MGHRA, YSYEKL. V was clipped by 2 bases and J by 6 bases; unmatched bases: 2. CDR3 coding DNA: TGCGCCAGCAGCCAACCGGACAGGGGTAATTCACCCCTCCACTTT. It codes for CASSQPDRGNSPLHF.